This T cell receptor beta chain was sequenced in a study of CD8+CD57+ T cells in acquired aplastic anemia. The wider study: Average DNA yield from sorted CD4+ and CD8+ cells was approximately 3.2 ug. Healthy-donor CD4+ cells averaged around 10 million reads. Study conclusions and caveats: Researchers reported that CD8+ Simpson's diversity was not significantly different in patients versus controls. The number of CD8+ CDR3 sequences shared by patients and controls was around 30.

Concerning this clonotype itself: No antigen is known for it.

The study profiled TCR beta VDJ and CDR3 using genomic DNA as template. TCRdb called the reads again in MiXCR, with one record for every CDR3 protein. The table lists about 160,000 distinct CDR3 sequences, around 45% of them singletons. This CDR3 region has 15 residues. V was pared by 5 bases and J by 7 bases, with 17 bases between. Sequencing used sorted CD4+, CD8+, or CD8+CD57+ T cells (not recorded which) from PBMCs. V is TRBV12-3 or TRBV12-4 and J is TRBJ1-4; TRBD1 is a possible D gene (6 bases). The TCR originated in a human donor in good health. The DNA for the CDR3 is TGTGCCAGCAGTCCCGTGGGGGCTCGCGGTGAAAAACTGTTTTTT. Translating gives CASSPVGARGEKLFF.